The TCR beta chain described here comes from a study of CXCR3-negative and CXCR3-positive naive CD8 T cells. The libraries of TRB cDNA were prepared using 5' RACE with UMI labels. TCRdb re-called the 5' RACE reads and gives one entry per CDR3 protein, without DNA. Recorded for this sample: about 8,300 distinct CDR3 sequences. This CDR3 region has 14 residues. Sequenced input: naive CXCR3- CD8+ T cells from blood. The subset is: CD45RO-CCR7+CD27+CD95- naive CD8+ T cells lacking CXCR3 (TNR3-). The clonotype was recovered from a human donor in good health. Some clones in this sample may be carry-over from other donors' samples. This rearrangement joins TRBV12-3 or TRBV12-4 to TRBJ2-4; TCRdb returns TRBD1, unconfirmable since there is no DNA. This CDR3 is CASSLESRENIQYF.